This TCR beta chain originates from a study of T cell responses to AZD1222 COVID-19 vaccine (dated by TCRdb to about 2021). Describing the broader study: A total of 233 trial participants underwent TCR sequencing, of whom 200 to 220 received two doses of AZD1222 and some 25 received two doses of the MenACWY control vaccine. Enrollment into the trials was organized by age into subgroups of 18-55, 56-69 and 70-plus years, and those subgroups contained roughly 150, 30 and 60 TCR-sequenced participants, respectively. General study outcomes and caveats: Conclusions about previously exposed vaccinees are limited, since just 6 or 7 AZD1222 recipients were seropositive for SARS-CoV-2 at baseline. After two AZD1222 doses, both the breadth and the depth of spike-specific TCRs were significantly higher than at day 0 and than in MenACWY recipients. Most participants were white British and females outnumbered males, and the authors suggested that clonal diversity may have been underestimated. In the small 56-69-year group, the increase in depth fell short of significance, most likely because of low power. Nearly half of unique spike-specific TCRs reportedly recognized epitopes outside regions mutated in the B.1.351 and B.1.1.7 variants. The whole spike protein was spanned by vaccine-associated CD4 TCRs, and dominant responses were seen in regions 160-218 and 743-854. Because no day 14 peak-response samples were available, repertoires were characterized only after the peak T cell response.

Taken with the paper, the label for time point translates to: about 28 days (+/-7) after the second vaccine dose. This specimen's treatment or condition label, per the study, means: meningococcal conjugate vaccine given as trial control. Samples from vaccinated people were obtained from the UK trials COV001 and COV002, which included a single-blind randomized controlled phase 2/3 trial of AZD1222 (ChAdOx1 nCoV-19) in healthy adults. For TCRbeta chain sequencing, PBMC samples from trial participants were taken at day 0 and at day 28 after the second dose. The CDR3 regions of human TCRbeta chains were analyzed by immunosequencing. Under the source paper's analysis protocol: TCRs in the repertoires were matched against a reference library of SARS-CoV-2-specific TCRs that had been generated with the MIRA antigen-specificity platform. Breadth was defined as the fraction of unique TCRs that were SARS-CoV-2-associated. Depth was defined as the fraction of total T cells that were SARS-CoV-2-associated. Using the MIRA data, each spike-specific TCR was mapped to the spike region that the TCR reacts to and placed in a CD4 or CD8 class. Log10-transformed breadth and depth values were compared by one-way ANOVA with Sidak's multiple comparisons tests. TCRdb retrieved this table from immuneACCESS and kept in-frame rearrangements only. Not all clones are present; in checked studies, unresolved V genes account for under half, and no reason is known for the remainder. From that table come the V and J calls and clone size; the DNA was used to work out D and trimming. The sample records about 200,000 clones, about 95% of which are singletons. Of the sample, around 1.7% is held by the ten largest clones.

As for this clone: No cognate antigen has been identified for it. No base quality values were provided; no much bigger clone lies one nucleotide off.

CDR1 and CDR2 are drawn from the germline V gene: MGHDK, SYGVNS. Spanning cysteine to phenylalanine, the CDR3 consists of 14 amino acids. CDR3 DNA only is kept here, 42 bases in frame from base 1. The trim is 6 bases for V and 3 bases for J, with a gap of 14 bases between the germline ends. The clonotype comes from an adult who received the MenACWY meningococcal vaccine as a control. In this chain, TRBV25-1 is recombined with TRBJ2-5; TRBD2 could be the D gene, as 6 bases match. Sample: peripheral blood, taken 28 days after the second dose of the MenACWY control vaccine. For the CDR3, the sequence is CASSPDGGEETQYF. In nucleotides, the sequence is TGTGCCAGCAGCCCCGACGGGGGAGAAGAGACCCAGTACTTC. Beyond the CDR3, the reference TRBV25-1 and TRBJ2-5 genes provide the residues; the full variable domain reads: EADIYQTPRYLVIGTGKKITLECSQTMGHDKMYWYQQDPGMELHLIHYSYGVNSTEKGDLSSESTVSRIRTEHFPLTLESARPSHTSQYLCASSPDGGEETQYFGPGTRLLVL.